This T cell receptor (beta chain) is from a study of vaccination effects on CD4 cells after COVID-19. Study findings and constraints: The vaccine-induced clones of healthy vaccinees included only 1 of 255 that cross-reacted with common cold coronaviruses.

The table came from immunoSEQ multiplex PCR; TCRdb's copy has only in-frame clones and leaves some out. The table lists around 59,000 clones, around 78% of them singletons. Of note for this clone: The target antigen is unknown.

CD4+ T cells specific for antigen were expanded with viral peptide pools by the ViraFEST assay before sequencing. CD4+ T cell isolation took place after 10 days of culture. The participants, recipients of two vaccine doses, got either BNT162b2 or mRNA-1273. This clonotype was sampled from a human donor who received a COVID-19 vaccine. The sample here was CD4+ T cells from PBMCs cultured with HCoV-OC43 spike peptides, taken after COVID-19 vaccination. Subset described: HCoV-OC43 spike overlapping peptide pool stimulation.

CDR3 protein: CSVEKGDIQYF. The CDR3 bases are TGCAGCGTTGAGAAGGGAGACATTCAGTACTTC. This chain uses TRBV29-1 with TRBJ2-4, with a possible D match to TRBD2 (5 bases). Germline loops: CDR1 SQVTM, CDR2 ANQGSEA. CDR3 length equals 11 residues. V gave up 3 bases and J gave up 8 bases, with 8 bases separating them.